This entry lists 3 T cell receptor beta chains sequenced from one sample in a study of CD8 T cells in Susac syndrome. Reverse transcription of roughly 0.45 to 1 ug RNA used random hexamers. One entry per CDR3 protein, called by TCRdb with MiXCR from the immunoSEQ multiplex PCR reads. The data show fewer than 65,000 distinct CDR3 sequences, with approximately 92% seen just once and 0.15% to 0.2% held by the top ten. The sequencing input was CD8+ T cells from PBMCs. The source is a human donor in good health.

V is TRBV3-1 and J is TRBJ2-1, with 8 bases that match TRBD2. CDR1 and CDR2 (germline): LGHDT, YNNKEL (reference sequence). This CDR3 comprises 13 residues. Unmatched junction bases numbered 11, after V lost 11 bases and J lost 8 bases. The CDR3 reads CARPSGGADEQFF. CDR3 in DNA: TGTGCCCGGCCGTCGGGGGGGGCAGATGAGCAGTTCTTC.

The sample holds one count of this clonotype. The V and J genes are TRBV13 and TRBJ1-1; D uncertain. Trimming took off 5 bases at V and 6 bases at J, with 7 bases between the two ends. The CDR3 contains 11 residues. CDR1 is PRHDT, CDR2 FYEKMQ, per germline (reference sequence). This chain's CDR3 is CASSASPEAFF. CDR3 nucleotide sequence: TGTGCCAGCAGCGCCAGCCCTGAAGCTTTCTTT. The variable domain in full, with the rest retrieved from reference TRBV13 and TRBJ1-1, is AAGVIQSPRHLIKEKRETATLKCYPIPRHDTVYWYQQGPGQDPQFLISFYEKMQSDKGSIPDRFSAQQFSDYHSELNMSSLELGDSALYFCASSASPEAFFGQGTRLTVV.

This chain links TRBV7-9 with TRBJ2-2; tentative D call: TRBD2 (6 bases). The CDR3 loop spans 15 amino acids. CDR1 and CDR2 (germline): SEHNR, FQNEAQ (reference sequence). V lost 6 bases and J 3 bases, leaving 14 bases between the germline ends. In DNA form, the CDR3 reads TGTGCCAGCAGGAATCCGGGACTCGACACCGGGGAGCTGTTTTTT. The encoded protein is CASRNPGLDTGELFF.